The sequence of this T cell receptor beta chain was determined in a study of cytomegalovirus exposure and HLA in healthy donors. Study details: The same platform used for the approximately 670 first-cohort repertoires was also used for the approximately 120 validation repertoires, as a later analysis reported. Broader study findings: Rarity held for most TCR sequences, but there were some public TCRs that occurred in many donors. The study put some 160 TCR beta chains on its list as cytomegalovirus-associated.

It was the roughly 130-subject validation cohort, separate from the approximately 690-subject first cohort, to which the donors belonged. Concerning this clone itself: Its target is unknown.

The length of the CDR3 is 15 residues. V dropped 4 bases and J dropped 3 bases, with 14 bases sitting between them. Germline CDR1 reads SGHRS; CDR2 reads YFSETQ. Produced via immunoSEQ multiplex PCR; TCRdb's table is partial and in-frame only. The table has more than 140,000 clones, less than 90% seen once. The origin of this receptor is a woman younger than 30 in good health and CMV-seropositive. Sequences were obtained from PBMCs. The chain combines TRBV5-1 with TRBJ2-1; D unresolved. The CDR3 spells CASSLESALYNEQFF. Written as DNA, the CDR3 is TGCGCCAGCAGCCTAGAGTCAGCCCTCTACAATGAGCAGTTCTTC.